This TCR beta chain was captured in a study of blood T cells in healthy people across ages. It was 9.5 to 10 milliliters of peripheral blood that were drawn from each donor. Per sample, a minimum of 6.5 million PBMCs were isolated. General study results and limits: In older individuals, TCR beta diversity per million T cells was lower, falling roughly linearly with age.

Concerning this clonotype itself: The antigen is not known.

For the second PCR, which ran for about 6 to 11 cycles, a sample-barcoded 5' primer and a J-beta primer mix were used. One entry per CDR3 protein, called by TCRdb with MiXCR from the 5' RACE reads. The sample records under 1,000,000 distinct CDR3 sequences, more than 35% being singletons. The sample comprised blood. This sequence originates from a man older than 75 in good health.

The CDR3 is CAISGDSRTGDTQYF. As DNA, the CDR3 is TGTGCCATCAGTGGGGACAGCAGGACTGGAGATACGCAGTATTTT. The gene calls are TRBV10-3 and TRBJ2-3, with TRBD1 matching over 7 bases. The CDR3 contains 15 residues. Germline assignment: CDR1 ENHRY and CDR2 SYGVKD. V was pared by 4 bases and J by 5 bases, with 9 bases of the junction left unmatched.